The clone carrying this T cell receptor (beta chain) ranks as medium-sized. Antigen: not known. These data originate in a study of spatial heterogeneity in lung cancer. Background on the study: In cases with available follow-up PBMC samples, these were sequenced at a median of about 25 months after resection. In raw reads, more than 8.5 appearances on average were recorded for each unique TCR and UMI combination. General observations from the study: More often at tumor resection than at routine follow-up, ubiquitous expanded tumor TCRs were detected in the blood.

Trimming shortened V by 2 bases and J by 0 bases, and 2 bases separated the two germline ends. CDR3 length equals 14 residues. CDR1 and CDR2 from the germline V gene are MNHEY and SVGAGI. MiXCR, run by TCRdb on the 5' RACE reads, gives a single entry per CDR3 protein. Of roughly 120,000 distinct CDR3 sequences listed, more than 10% were seen once; the top ten hold 16%. The time point was: blood at routine non-recurrence follow-up after resection. Extraction of whole RNA from tumor, nontumor lung or frozen PBMC preceded unsorted sequencing. This TCR was recovered from a male donor with early-stage non-small cell lung cancer. The specimen was PBMCs, collected at follow-up. The gene calls are TRBV6-5 and TRBJ2-6; D not resolved. Here the CDR3 DNA reads TGTGCCAGCAGTTACAGCTCTGGGGCCAACGTCCTGACTTTC. It yields the protein CASSYSSGANVLTF.